The TCR beta chain described here comes from a study of cytotoxic CD8 clonotypes in ibrutinib-treated CLL. Study-level information: On average, each sample had 255,043 productive templates and more than 75,000 productive rearrangements.

This clone was seen only a few times. Germline V CDR1 and CDR2: SGHRS, YFSETQ. The CDR3 length is 12 residues. V lost 1 base, J lost 4 bases, and 6 bases lay in between. The assay was immunoSEQ multiplex PCR, and TCRdb's table has in-frame clones only and misses some. The data contain about 27,000 clones, roughly 69% of them singletons. Here the sequenced sample was PBMCs, taken after 24 months of ibrutinib treatment. This sequence was found in a human donor with chronic lymphocytic leukemia. The chain has TRBV5-1 and TRBJ2-7; D gene unclear. DNA for the CDR3: TGCGCCAGCAGCTTGTCTCGATACGAGCAGTACTTC. Amino acid sequence: CASSLSRYEQYF.